The next 32 T cell receptor beta chains were all read from a single sample in a study of T cell repertoires in cytomegalovirus infection. No cognate antigen is known for these TCRs. TCRdb passed the reads through MiXCR, listing each CDR3 protein once. The sample shows 360,000 or so distinct CDR3 sequences, nearly 35% of them seen only once. This specimen was cultured PBMCs, taken from culture after CMV antigen stimulation. The receptors stem from a human donor in good health (CMV status not recorded). Some clones in this sample may be carry-over from other donors' samples.

This chain's CDR3 is CASSVEGGSVADTQYF. The CDR3 DNA reads TGTGCCAGCAGCGTAGAGGGGGGGAGCGTTGCGGATACGCAGTATTTT. The chain has TRBV9 and TRBJ2-3; possibly TRBD2 for D (7 bases). Germline V gene lookup returns CDR1 SGDLS and CDR2 YYNGEE. V was shortened by 0 bases and J by 6 bases, with 17 bases between the two germline ends. The CDR3 is 16 residues long.

Only a few counts were recorded for this clonotype. This chain uses TRBV6-5 with TRBJ1-4; D is unresolved. V gave up 0 bases and J gave up 8 bases, with 13 bases separating them. The germline CDR1 and CDR2 sequences are MNHEY and SVGAGI. The CDR3 extends over 15 amino acids. In DNA, the CDR3 is TGTGCCAGCAGTTACTCGGGCCGGGGTGGGGAAAAACTGTTTTTT. As protein: CASSYSGRGGEKLFF.

This sequence joins TRBV27 and TRBJ2-7, with a weak D call TRBD2 (5 bases). Deletions cut 5 bases from V and 4 bases from J, with 15 bases between. Germline CDR1 MNHEY, CDR2 SMNVEV (reference sequence). This CDR3 comprises 14 residues. The CDR3 region is CASSASGLTYEQYF. In DNA, the CDR3 is TGTGCCAGCAGTGCCTCAGGACTGACTTACGAGCAGTACTTC.

CDR3 region: CASSSGQGANNEQFF. The CDR3 DNA sequence: TGTGCCAGCAGCTCGGGACAGGGGGCCAACAATGAGCAGTTCTTC. V gene TRBV5-4 combines with J gene TRBJ2-1; TRBD1 matches 12 bases. V trimming: 3 bases; J trimming: 5 bases; junction bases outside the gene matches: 3. The CDR3 extends over 15 amino acids. CDR1 is SGHNT, CDR2 YYREEE, per germline (reference sequence).

Only a few counts were recorded for this clonotype. This chain connects TRBV7-2 to TRBJ1-3, with 7 nucleotides matching TRBD1. V was pared by 3 bases and J by 4 bases, with 3 bases of the junction left unmatched. In germline, CDR1 is SGHTA, CDR2 FQGNSA. The CDR3 totals 14 residues. The CDR3 bases are TGTGCCAGCAGCTTCGCCAGGGGGGGAAACACCATATATTTT. Its protein is CASSFARGGNTIYF. The complete variable domain, with remaining parts taken from reference TRBV7-2 and TRBJ1-3, reads GAGVSQSPSNKVTEKGKDVELRCDPISGHTALYWYRQSLGQGLEFLIYFQGNSAPDKSGLPSDRFSAERTGGSVSTLTIQRTQQEDSAVYLCASSFARGGNTIYFGEGSWLTVV.

Only a few counts were recorded for this clonotype. The chain joins TRBV12-3 or TRBV12-4 to TRBJ2-3, with 8 bases lining up with TRBD1. The CDR3 extends over 15 amino acids. Trimming took 5 bases from V and 3 from J; bases not matched to a gene: 7. The chain's CDR3 is CASSATRGRTDTQYF. The CDR3 DNA is TGTGCCAGCAGTGCCACCAGGGGGCGGACAGATACGCAGTATTTT.

This clonotype has a handful of counts. J is TRBJ2-3 and V is TRBV7-2; D gene ambiguous. This CDR3 region has 15 residues. The ends were cut back, 3 bases at V and 0 bases at J, with 10 bases in the middle. CDR1 is SGHTA, CDR2 FQGNSA, per germline. The DNA for the CDR3 is TGTGCCAGCAGCTTGAATCGAGGAAGCACAGATACGCAGTATTTT. Its translation: CASSLNRGSTDTQYF.

This clonotype appeared a few times. The V gene is TRBV11-3, the J gene TRBJ2-1; TRBD1 might be the D (6 bases). V was clipped by 5 bases and J by 7 bases, with 18 bases between them. Germline CDR1 reads SGHNT; CDR2 reads YENEEA. The CDR3 extends over 15 amino acids. The CDR3 region is CASSGGLGTGNEQFF. DNA for the CDR3: TGTGCCAGCAGCGGGGGCCTGGGCACTGGAAATGAGCAGTTCTTC.

The V and J genes are TRBV7-4 and TRBJ1-1; a weak D match, TRBD1 (5 bases). Germline CDR1 and CDR2: SGHVT and SQSDAQ. This CDR3 contains 15 residues. Trimming took off 4 bases at V and 5 bases at J, with 17 bases between the two ends. Here the CDR3 reads CASSWIQGRGTEAFF. The CDR3 nucleotides read TGTGCCAGCAGCTGGATCCAGGGCCGGGGGACTGAAGCTTTCTTT. Filled out from reference TRBV7-4 and TRBJ1-1, the complete variable domain reads GAGVSQSPRYKVAKRGRDVALRCDSISGHVTLYWYRQTLGQGSEVLTYSQSDAQRDKSGRPSGRFSAERPERSVSTLKIQRTEQGDSAVYLCASSWIQGRGTEAFFGQGTRLTVV.

The rearrangement uses TRBV11-3 and TRBJ2-5; possibly TRBD1 for D (5 bases). Germline assignment: CDR1 SGHNT and CDR2 YENEEA. This CDR3 comprises 14 residues. The V end was cut by 5 bases, the J end by 2 bases, with 12 bases between. The CDR3 DNA is TGTGCCAGCAGCCCCCGCCAGGGACAAGAGACCCAGTACTTC. Residues: CASSPRQGQETQYF.

The chain joins TRBV7-2 to TRBJ1-2; D is unclear. The CDR3 has 15 amino acids. The ends were cut back, 4 bases at V and 7 bases at J, with 19 bases in the middle. Germline CDR1 SGHTA, CDR2 FQGNSA. The CDR3 DNA reads as TGTGCCAGCAGCTCGTTTGGCTCCCCTGGGCGTGGCTACACCTTC. It translates to CASSSFGSPGRGYTF. The entire variable domain, with the rest obtained from reference TRBV7-2 and TRBJ1-2, is as follows: GAGVSQSPSNKVTEKGKDVELRCDPISGHTALYWYRQSLGQGLEFLIYFQGNSAPDKSGLPSDRFSAERTGGSVSTLTIQRTQQEDSAVYLCASSSFGSPGRGYTFGSGTRLTVV.

The rearrangement links TRBV6-2 or TRBV6-3 to TRBJ1-1, with D unresolved. Germline CDR1 is MNHEY and CDR2 is SVGEGT. This CDR3 contains 12 residues. V was pared by 5 bases and J by 3 bases, with 7 bases between. DNA of the CDR3: TGTGCCAGCAGTACTGCTTACACTGAAGCTTTCTTT. Translation: CASSTAYTEAFF.

This clonotype was picked up a small number of times. V is TRBV6-6 and J is TRBJ2-7, with D perhaps matching TRBD2 (5 bases). Germline V gives CDR1 MNHNY, CDR2 SVGAGI (reference sequence). With 2 bases removed from V and 4 bases from J, the gap between germline ends came to 15 bases. This CDR3 is built from 15 residues. The CDR3 nucleotides read TGTGCCAGCAGTTACGGTGGGAGCGACAAATACGAGCAGTACGTC. As protein: CASSYGGSDKYEQYV.

This clonotype was detected a few times. This chain connects TRBV6-1 to TRBJ1-6, with D uncertain. CDR1 is MNHNS, CDR2 SASEGT, per germline. The CDR3 has 15 amino acids. With 5 bases removed from V and 7 bases from J, the gap between germline ends came to 15 bases. The CDR3 nucleotides are TGTGCCAGCAGTTTGGGAGGGCGGGGAAATTCACCCCTCCACTTT. Its protein product is CASSLGGRGNSPLHF.

V usage is TRBV5-1 and J usage is TRBJ2-3, with D possibly matching TRBD2 (6 bases). Trimming took off 2 bases at V and 6 bases at J, with 10 bases between the two ends. CDR1 is SGHRS and CDR2 is YFSETQ in the germline V gene. The CDR3 consists of 13 residues. The CDR3 nucleotides are TGCGCCAGCAGCTTAGCCACTAGCGATACGCAGTATTTT. It translates to CASSLATSDTQYF.

J is TRBJ1-2 and V is TRBV29-1; TRBD1 is a possible D gene (6 bases). Deletions cut 4 bases from V and 6 bases from J, with 12 bases between. The CDR3 runs to 12 residues. In germline, CDR1 is SQVTM, CDR2 ANQGSEA. CDR3 protein: CSVGKRGDGYTF. The DNA of the CDR3 is TGCAGCGTTGGGAAGAGGGGGGATGGCTACACCTTC.

The rearrangement joins TRBV7-2 to TRBJ2-7, with D tentatively TRBD2 (7 bases). The CDR3 spans 13 residues. The V gene lost 5 bases and the J gene lost 5 bases, with 13 bases spanning the gap. Germline V gene lookup returns CDR1 SGHTA and CDR2 FQGNSA. The CDR3 loop is CASSRKGGDEQYF. CDR3 DNA: TGTGCCAGCAGCAGGAAGGGGGGGGACGAGCAGTACTTC.

This chain links TRBV11-2 with TRBJ1-2; 7 positions agree with TRBD1. CDR1 and CDR2 (germline): SGHAT, FQNNGV. The J segment lost 7 bases and the V segment lost 3 bases, leaving 5 bases of the junction unmatched. The CDR3 loop spans 13 amino acids. The CDR3 region is CASSLSGGSGYTF. DNA of the CDR3: TGTGCCAGCAGCTTGTCAGGGGGGAGTGGCTACACCTTC.

The J gene is TRBJ2-1, the V gene TRBV7-6; no clear D gene. The CDR3 extends over 15 amino acids. Germline CDR1 is SGHVS and CDR2 is FNYEAQ. With 5 bases removed from V and 5 bases from J, the gap between germline ends came to 16 bases. In DNA form, the CDR3 reads TGTGCCAGCAGCGGTGGCGGAGTGAGCCACAATGAGCAGTTCTTC. Translating gives CASSGGGVSHNEQFF.

This clonotype was picked up many times. The gene calls are TRBV7-2 and TRBJ1-5; no definite D call. This CDR3 is built from 14 residues. Germline CDR1 reads SGHTA; CDR2 reads FQGNSA. The V gene lost 4 bases and the J gene lost 3 bases, with 10 bases spanning the gap. This CDR3 is CASSSYAANQPQHF. In DNA form, the CDR3 reads TGTGCCAGCAGCTCGTATGCAGCCAATCAGCCCCAGCATTTT.

J is TRBJ2-3 and V is TRBV7-4, with D possibly being TRBD2 (5 bases). The CDR3 totals 15 residues. Deletions cut 1 base from V and 7 bases from J, with 15 bases between. Germline V gene sequence: CDR1 SGHVT, CDR2 SQSDAQ. In nucleotides, the CDR3 is TGTGCCAGCAGCTTAGGAGTACTAGGATTATATACGCAGTATTTT. It is translated as CASSLGVLGLYTQYF.

This clonotype was observed at least ten times. This chain connects TRBV7-6 to TRBJ2-1, with 8 bases matching TRBD2. The germline V gene encodes CDR1 SGHVS and CDR2 FNYEAQ. V was clipped by 0 bases and J by 2 bases; unmatched bases: 9. This CDR3 spans 18 amino acids. In DNA, the CDR3 is TGTGCCAGCAGCTTAGCTTCCCCGGGACTAGTAACCTACAATGAGCAGTTCTTC. This sequence encodes CASSLASPGLVTYNEQFF. Filled out from reference TRBV7-6 and TRBJ2-1, the complete variable domain reads GAGVSQSPRYKVTKRGQDVALRCDPISGHVSLYWYRQALGQGPEFLTYFNYEAQQDKSGLPNDRFSAERPEGSISTLTIQRTEQRDSAMYRCASSLASPGLVTYNEQFFGPGTRLTVL.

The V gene is TRBV19, the J gene TRBJ2-3, with D perhaps TRBD2 (5 bases). The V end was cut by 4 bases, the J end by 4 bases, with 18 bases between. Germline V lookup: CDR1 LNHDA, CDR2 SQIVND (reference sequence). CDR3 length: 16 residues. DNA of the CDR3: TGTGCCAGTAGTAACCGACTAACCTCCGGCGCAGATACGCAGTATTTT. Encoded protein: CASSNRLTSGADTQYF.

This clonotype appeared a few times. The chain couples TRBV20-1 to TRBJ2-3, with 12 bases fitting TRBD2. Germline V gene sequence: CDR1 DFQATT, CDR2 SNEGSKA (reference sequence). This CDR3 is built from 15 residues. V gave up 5 bases and J gave up 4 bases; unmatched junction bases: 7. The CDR3 protein is CSAPLAGGTADTQYF. DNA of the CDR3: TGCAGTGCTCCACTAGCGGGAGGTACGGCAGATACGCAGTATTTT.

This chain links TRBV6-2 or TRBV6-3 with TRBJ2-1; 11 bases match TRBD2. Losses at the gene ends were 4 bases for V and 4 bases for J; bases not matched to a gene: 6. The germline gives CDR1 MNHEY, CDR2 SVGEGT. This CDR3 is 16 amino acids long. DNA of the CDR3: TGTGCCAGCAGTTTCGAGTTAGCGGGAGGGTACAATGAGCAGTTCTTC. It translates to CASSFELAGGYNEQFF.

The rearrangement links TRBV7-9 to TRBJ2-7; TRBD1 matches 7 bases. V trimming: 6 bases; J trimming: 6 bases; junction bases outside the gene matches: 11. This CDR3 contains 14 residues. The V gene's germline CDR1 is SEHNR and CDR2 FQNEAQ (reference sequence). As DNA, the CDR3 is TGTGCCAGCAGACCCCGACAGGGACCGGCCGAGCAGTACTTC. It translates to CASRPRQGPAEQYF.

There are a few counts of this clonotype. V usage is TRBV7-2 and J usage is TRBJ2-1; TRBD2 matches at 7 bases. Losses at the gene ends were 5 bases for V and 5 bases for J; bases not matched to a gene: 9. CDR3 length equals 15 residues. Germline CDR1 is SGHTA and CDR2 is FQGNSA. This CDR3 reads CASSPQPGTNNEQFF. Written as DNA, the CDR3 is TGTGCCAGCAGCCCTCAACCCGGGACTAACAATGAGCAGTTCTTC.

The table lists this clonotype with many counts. The J gene is TRBJ1-2, the V gene TRBV7-2; possible D gene TRBD1, 5 bases. The CDR3 runs 15 residues. Per germline, CDR1 SGHTA and CDR2 FQGNSA. V gave up 5 bases and J gave up 6 bases, with 19 bases separating them. Here the CDR3 reads CASSRVNRLQNGYTF. DNA of the CDR3: TGTGCCAGCAGCAGAGTCAACAGGTTACAGAATGGCTACACCTTC.

The chain uses TRBV27 and TRBJ2-7; possibly TRBD1 or TRBD2 for D (5 bases each). Trimming took off 6 bases at V and 2 bases at J, with 17 bases between the two ends. CDR3 length: 15 residues. CDR1 is MNHEY, CDR2 SMNVEV, per germline (reference sequence). CDR3 in amino acids: CASSPGRLLAYEQYF. CDR3 nucleotide sequence: TGTGCCAGCAGCCCGGGACGGCTACTGGCCTACGAGCAGTACTTC.

The gene calls are TRBV6-2 or TRBV6-3 and TRBJ2-2, with 9 bases identical to TRBD1. Per germline, CDR1 MNHEY and CDR2 SVGEGT. This CDR3 spans 15 amino acids. Trimming removed 4 bases from V and 5 bases from J; junction bases left unmatched: 5. The CDR3 nucleotides read TGTGCCAGCAGTTCACAGGGGGCTAAGACCGGGGAGCTGTTTTTT. Its translation is CASSSQGAKTGELFF.

This clonotype was detected only a few times. The V gene is TRBV19, the J gene TRBJ2-2, with 14 bases identical to TRBD2. The CDR3 has 16 residues. From germline, CDR1 is LNHDA and CDR2 SQIVND (reference sequence). The J segment lost 4 bases and the V segment lost 7 bases, leaving 5 bases of the junction unmatched. The CDR3 sequence is CASKGLAGVSTGELFF. Written as DNA, the CDR3 is TGTGCCAGTAAGGGACTAGCGGGAGTTAGCACCGGGGAGCTGTTTTTT.

The genes are TRBV28 and TRBJ2-1; D unclear. CDR3 size: 12 residues. V lost 2 bases and J lost 6, with 5 bases in between. Germline V gene sequence: CDR1 MDHEN, CDR2 SYDVKM. For the CDR3, the DNA is TGTGCCAGCAGTTTACCGATCAATGAGCAGTTCTTC. Amino acids: CASSLPINEQFF.